This passage covers 13 T cell receptor beta chains from one sample sequenced in a study of cytomegalovirus exposure and HLA in healthy donors. Generated by immunoSEQ multiplex PCR, the TCRdb table keeps only in-frame clones and is missing some. The data show over 150,000 clones, 80% to 90% seen once. The sequenced material came from PBMCs. Receptors were obtained from a woman younger than 45 in good health and CMV-seropositive.

This clone was detected only a few times. V gene TRBV27 combines with J gene TRBJ2-1; possibly TRBD2 for D (5 bases). V lost 6 bases to trimming and J lost 7 bases, with 16 bases between them. The V gene's germline CDR1 is MNHEY and CDR2 SMNVEV (reference sequence). The CDR3 is 14 amino acids. CDR3 protein: CASRGLSGSNEQFF. Written as DNA, the CDR3 is TGTGCCAGCAGGGGCCTTTCGGGGTCGAATGAGCAGTTCTTC.

This chain uses TRBV2 with TRBJ1-5; the D is unclear. The V and J ends lost 8 bases and 2 bases respectively, with 19 bases between them. This CDR3 has 16 residues. CDR1 is SNHLY and CDR2 is FYNNEI in the germline V gene. The CDR3 DNA reads TGTGCCAGCCGGCTGGGCCCTGCGTTGGGCAATCAGCCCCAGCATTTT. Amino acid sequence: CASRLGPALGNQPQHF.

This clone was seen repeatedly, ten times or more. CDR3: CASSPTPAGAREQYF. For the CDR3, the DNA is TGTGCCAGTAGTCCTACCCCAGCGGGAGCCAGGGAGCAGTACTTC. The rearrangement links TRBV19 to TRBJ2-7; 8 bases map to TRBD2. CDR1 and CDR2 from the germline V gene are LNHDA and SQIVND (reference sequence). The CDR3 is 15 residues long. V was clipped by 5 bases and J by 7 bases; unmatched bases: 13.

The CDR3 nucleotides read TGCGCCAGCAGCTTGGTGGACAGTGATGGCTACACCTTC. Amino acid sequence: CASSLVDSDGYTF. The chain is built from TRBV5-1 and TRBJ1-2; TRBD1 is a possible D gene (6 bases). From germline, CDR1 is SGHRS and CDR2 YFSETQ. This CDR3 spans 13 amino acids. Trimming shortened V by 0 bases and J by 6 bases, and 9 bases separated the two germline ends.

The chain links TRBV7-6 to TRBJ2-7; 10 bases match TRBD1. The CDR3 is 15 amino acids. In germline, CDR1 is SGHVS, CDR2 FNYEAQ. The V gene end was trimmed by 3 bases and the J gene end by 5 bases; junction bases not matched to a gene: 7. As DNA, the CDR3 is TGTGCCAGCAGCTTTCAGCCGGGACAGGGGAACGAGCAGTACTTC. It translates to CASSFQPGQGNEQYF.

The chain recombines TRBV6-5 with TRBJ2-2; no firm D call. The CDR3 loop spans 14 amino acids. Germline CDR1 reads MNHEY; CDR2 reads SVGAGI. V lost 0 bases and J 5 bases, leaving 7 bases between the germline ends. DNA of the CDR3: TGTGCCAGCAGTTACTCTTCCATTACCGGGGAGCTGTTTTTT. Encoded protein: CASSYSSITGELFF.

The V and J genes are TRBV15 and TRBJ2-1, with TRBD1 matching over 11 bases. The ends lost 1 base at V and 7 bases at J; junction bases unmatched: 9. CDR3 length: 17 residues. Germline CDR1 is LNHNV and CDR2 is YYDKDF (reference sequence). The CDR3 DNA reads as TGTGCCACCAGCAGAGGGGACAGGGGGTCGCCCAATAATGAGCAGTTCTTC. This sequence encodes CATSRGDRGSPNNEQFF.

V is TRBV7-8 and J is TRBJ2-7; D uncertain. V shed 2 bases and J shed 5 bases, with 10 bases lying between them. Germline lookup yields CDR1 SGHVS and CDR2 FQNEAQ. CDR3 length: 13 amino acids. The CDR3 DNA follows: TGTGCCAGCAGCTTACAAAGAGTAAACGAGCAGTACTTC. Encoded protein: CASSLQRVNEQYF.

The chain is built from TRBV11-3 and TRBJ2-7, with a tentative D call TRBD1 (6 bases). V was shortened by 6 bases and J by 3 bases, with 15 bases between the two germline ends. The germline CDR1 and CDR2 sequences are SGHNT and YENEEA. There are 14 residues in the CDR3. The CDR3 protein is CASRVDSQDYEQYF. The CDR3 DNA is TGTGCCAGCAGAGTGGACAGTCAAGACTACGAGCAGTACTTC. Variable domain in full (rest from reference TRBV11-3 and TRBJ2-7): EAGVVQSPRYKIIEKKQPVAFWCNPISGHNTLYWYLQNLGQGPELLIRYENEEAVDDSQLPKDRFSAERLKGVDSTLKIQPAELGDSAVYLCASRVDSQDYEQYFGPGTRLTVT.

The CDR3: CASSPGQATYVGQYF. DNA for the CDR3: TGTGCCAGCAGCCCAGGACAGGCGACTTACGTCGGGCAGTACTTC. V gene TRBV7-9 combines with J gene TRBJ2-7; 7 bases are a match to TRBD1. CDR1 and CDR2 (germline): SEHNR, FQNEAQ (reference sequence). J gave up 9 bases and V 5 bases, and 16 bases lay outside the gene matches. The CDR3 has 15 residues.

V usage is TRBV5-1 and J usage is TRBJ2-1; the match to TRBD2 covers 14 bases. Losses at the gene ends were 0 bases for V and 9 bases for J; bases not matched to a gene: 2. The CDR3 has 15 residues. CDR1 is SGHRS and CDR2 is YFSETQ in the germline V gene. CDR3 residues: CASSLEGLAGAEQFF. CDR3 DNA sequence: TGCGCCAGCAGCTTGGAGGGACTAGCGGGAGCTGAGCAGTTCTTC. The variable domain in full, with the rest retrieved from reference TRBV5-1 and TRBJ2-1, is KAGVTQTPRYLIKTRGQQVTLSCSPISGHRSVSWYQQTPGQGLQFLFEYFSETQRNKGNFPGRFSGRQFSNSRSEMNVSTLELGDSALYLCASSLEGLAGAEQFFGPGTRLTVL.

V usage is TRBV5-4 and J usage is TRBJ2-1; the D gene is possibly TRBD2 (5 bases). In germline, CDR1 is SGHNT, CDR2 YYREEE (reference sequence). This CDR3 region has 17 residues. The V end lost 6 bases, the J end lost 0 bases, and 19 bases lay between the germline ends. The CDR3 DNA sequence: TGTGCCAGCACCCCCGAGGGTGGGAAAAGCTCCTACAATGAGCAGTTCTTC. Its translation is CASTPEGGKSSYNEQFF.

V gene TRBV2 combines with J gene TRBJ2-1, with D maybe TRBD1 (5 bases). The CDR3 length is 16 residues. CDR1 is SNHLY and CDR2 is FYNNEI in the germline V gene. V shed 5 bases and J shed 1 base, with 15 bases lying between them. CDR3 amino acids: CASSQRGRVSYNEQFF. CDR3 DNA: TGTGCCAGCAGTCAAAGGGGCAGGGTTTCCTACAATGAGCAGTTCTTC.